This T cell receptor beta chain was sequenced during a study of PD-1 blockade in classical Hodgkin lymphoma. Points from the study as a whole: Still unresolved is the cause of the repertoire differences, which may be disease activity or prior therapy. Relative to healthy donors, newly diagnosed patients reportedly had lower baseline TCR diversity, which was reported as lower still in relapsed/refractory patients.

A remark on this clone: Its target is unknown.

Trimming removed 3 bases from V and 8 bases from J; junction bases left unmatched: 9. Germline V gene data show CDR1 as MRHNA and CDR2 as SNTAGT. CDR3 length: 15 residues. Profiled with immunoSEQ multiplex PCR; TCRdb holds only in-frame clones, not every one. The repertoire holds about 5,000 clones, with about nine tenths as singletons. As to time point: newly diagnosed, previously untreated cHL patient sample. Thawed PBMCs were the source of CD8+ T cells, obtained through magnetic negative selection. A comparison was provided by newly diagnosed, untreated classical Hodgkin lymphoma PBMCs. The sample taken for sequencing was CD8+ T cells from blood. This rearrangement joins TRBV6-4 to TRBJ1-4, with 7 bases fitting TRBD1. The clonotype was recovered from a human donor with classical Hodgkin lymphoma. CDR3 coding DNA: TGTGCCAGCAGTGAGGGCGGACAGGCTGGGGAAAAACTGTTTTTT. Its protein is CASSEGGQAGEKLFF.